Included here is one T cell receptor (beta chain) sequence, with context. A junction end diverges from the germline sequence, so it may reflect a read error. Data came from immunoSEQ multiplex PCR; TCRdb stores just in-frame clones and leaves some out. This sample yields about 38,000 clones, of which more than 90% are seen a single time; 15% to 20% belongs to the top ten. Germline assignment: CDR1 WSHSY and CDR2 SAAADI. This CDR3 is 15 amino acids long. These data are taken from a study of a mutant IDH1 vaccine in newly diagnosed glioma. Study details: Sex among treated patients split about 62% male, around 40% female; mean age was roughly 40 years. Patients' prior therapy spanned radiotherapy, temozolomide, or both; most underwent both.

Time point noted: baseline, week 1 (first vaccination visit). Treatment here: pre-vaccination baseline after standard-of-care therapy. Diagnosis in the donors showed new WHO grade 3 or 4 astrocytomas that were IDH1-mutant and ATRX-lost. Material: PBMCs, obtained from a glioma patient treated with radiotherapy, temozolomide or both. The source of this sequence is a man aged 18 to 30 with glioma. J is TRBJ2-5 and V is TRBV10-2; tentative D call: TRBD2 (5 bases). CDR3 protein: CASSDGLSGTRLGNF. Written as DNA, the CDR3 is TGCGCCAGCAGTGACGGATTAAGCGGTACAAGATTGGGGAACTTC.